The following is a T cell receptor (beta chain) sequence with its context. Its matching antigen is unknown. Investigators performed immunoSEQ version v3.0 at survey level. Here immunoSEQ multiplex PCR was the method, and the copy in TCRdb shows in-frame clones only, minus some. The sample records some 28,000 clones, around 84% being singletons. Per individual, the PBMC samples numbered at least one pre-ART and at least two post-ART. The CDR3 consists of 14 residues. Germline CDR1 SGHAT, CDR2 FQDESV (reference sequence). Trimming stripped 2 bases from V and 1 base from J, with 8 bases between. The data are from a study of long-term antiretroviral therapy in people with HIV. Points from the study as a whole: Possibly under older ART regimens, blood was drawn between about 2003 and 2017.

Sequencing was performed on unsorted PBMCs, taken 0.8 years after starting antiretroviral therapy. This rearrangement joins TRBV11-1 to TRBJ1-1, with D unclear. The receptor was derived from a woman aged 25 to 39 with HIV. The CDR3 protein is CASSLRETNTEAFF. CDR3 sequence (DNA): TGTGCCAGCAGCTTAAGGGAGACGAACACTGAAGCTTTCTTT.